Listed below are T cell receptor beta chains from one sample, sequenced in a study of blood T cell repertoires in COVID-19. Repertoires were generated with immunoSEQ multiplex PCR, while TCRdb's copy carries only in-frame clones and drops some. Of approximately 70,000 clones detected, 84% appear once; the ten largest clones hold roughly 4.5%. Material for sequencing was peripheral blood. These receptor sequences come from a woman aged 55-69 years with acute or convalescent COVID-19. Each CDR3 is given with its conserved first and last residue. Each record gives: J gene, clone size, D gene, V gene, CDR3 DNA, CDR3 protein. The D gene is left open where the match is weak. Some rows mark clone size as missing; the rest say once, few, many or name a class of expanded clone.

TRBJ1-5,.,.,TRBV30,TGTGCCTGGAGTCCAGGGAGGCGCAATCAGCCCCAGCATTTT,CAWSPGRRNQPQHF
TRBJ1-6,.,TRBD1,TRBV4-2,TGTGCCAGCAGCCAAGAAGACAGGGATGGTAATTCACCCCTCCACTTT,CASSQEDRDGNSPLHF
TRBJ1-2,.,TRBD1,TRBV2,TGTGCCAGCAGTGGGGGCGCAGGGGGGAACTATGGCTACACCTTC,CASSGGAGGNYGYTF
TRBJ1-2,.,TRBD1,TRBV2,TGTGCCAGCAGTGAAGCGGGACAGGGCAGCGGTGGCTACACCTTC,CASSEAGQGSGGYTF
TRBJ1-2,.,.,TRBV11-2,TGTGCCAGCAGCTCTTCCGGGGTGGGCTATGGCTACACCTTC,CASSSSGVGYGYTF
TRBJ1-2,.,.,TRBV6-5,TGTGCCAGCAGCCGGGACAATGGGGCTTTAGACTACACCTTC,CASSRDNGALDYTF
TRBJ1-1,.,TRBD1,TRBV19,TGTGCCACCGTCGCCGACAGGGTTATTTATGAAGCTTTCTTT,CATVADRVIYEAFF
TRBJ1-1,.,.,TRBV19,TGTGCCAGTAGTCCTCAGGACAGAAGGACTGAAGCTTTCTTT,CASSPQDRRTEAFF
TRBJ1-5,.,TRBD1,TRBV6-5,TGTGCCAGCAGACCCGGGACAGGGGGTCAGCCCCAGCATTTT,CASRPGTGGQPQHF
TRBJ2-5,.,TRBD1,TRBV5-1,TGCGCCAGCAGCTTGGCGGGACAGGGGGCCGCAGAGACCCAGTACTTC,CASSLAGQGAAETQYF
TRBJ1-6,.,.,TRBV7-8,TGTGCCAGCAGTAAGGACGGGAGCTCCTATAATTCACCCCTCCACTTT,CASSKDGSSYNSPLHF
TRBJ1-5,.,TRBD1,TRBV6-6,TGTGCCAGCAGCACACAGGGGACTCAGCCCCAGCATTTT,CASSTQGTQPQHF
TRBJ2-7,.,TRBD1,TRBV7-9,TGTGCCAGCAGCTTAGGGGCCGGGACAGGGGGCTCCGAGCAGTACTTC,CASSLGAGTGGSEQYF
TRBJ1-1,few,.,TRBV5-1,TGCGCCAGCAGCCGGGGTATCCTGGGGTTGGATGGGAACACTGAAGCTTTCTTT,CASSRGILGLDGNTEAFF
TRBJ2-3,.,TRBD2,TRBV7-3,TGTGCCAGCAGCCAACTAGCGGGGGTCACAGATACGCAGTATTTT,CASSQLAGVTDTQYF
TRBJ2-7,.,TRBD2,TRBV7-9,TGTGCCAGCAGCCGGGACTATAGGGCGTTTCGGGAGCAGTACTTC,CASSRDYRAFREQYF
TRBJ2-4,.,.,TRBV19,TGTGCCAGTAGTTTGCACCCGGCGGGGGCCAAAAACATTCAGTACTTC,CASSLHPAGAKNIQYF
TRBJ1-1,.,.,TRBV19,TGTGCCAGTACCACCGAAGGCAGGGCATTCACTGAAGCTTTCTTT,CASTTEGRAFTEAFF
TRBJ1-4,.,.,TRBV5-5,TGTGCCAGCAGCCACACCAATGAAAAACTGTTTTTT,CASSHTNEKLFF
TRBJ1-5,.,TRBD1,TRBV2,TGTGCCAGCAATCGCAGGGGGAGCAATCAGCCCCAGCATTTT,CASNRRGSNQPQHF
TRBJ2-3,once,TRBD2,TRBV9,TGTGCCAGCAGCTCGGGACTAGCGGGGGGCACAGATACGCAGTATTTT,CASSSGLAGGTDTQYF
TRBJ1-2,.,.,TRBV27,TGTGCCAGCAGTTTATCGACAGACTATGGCTACACCTTC,CASSLSTDYGYTF
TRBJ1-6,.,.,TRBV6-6,TGTGCCAGCAGTTCTCCCACGGGTGTGGATTCACCCCTCCACTTT,CASSSPTGVDSPLHF
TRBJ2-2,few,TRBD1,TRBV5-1,TGCGCCAGCAGCGCGATGGGACAGGGGGCCGGGGAGCTGTTTTTT,CASSAMGQGAGELFF
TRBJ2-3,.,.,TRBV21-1,TGTGCCAGCAGCAAAGTTAGCGGGGGGCCGAGCACAGATACGCAGTATTTT,CASSKVSGGPSTDTQYF
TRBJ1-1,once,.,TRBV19,TGTGCCAGTAGTATAAGTAGGGGAGGTGAAGCTTTCTTT,CASSISRGGEAFF
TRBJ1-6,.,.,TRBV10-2,TGCGCCAGCAGTGATGGACTCGGGGTCCTTGGGCGAATTTCACCCCTCCACTTT,CASSDGLGVLGRISPLHF
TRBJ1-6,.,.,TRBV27,TGTGCCAGCAGGTGGAGCGTCTATAATTCACCCCTCCACTTT,CASRWSVYNSPLHF
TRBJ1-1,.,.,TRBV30,TGTGCCTGGAGCCGGGGACACTCGAACACTGAAGCTTTCTTT,CAWSRGHSNTEAFF
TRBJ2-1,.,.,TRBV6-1,TGTGCCAGCAGTGACGAGGAAGACAATGAGCAGTTCTTC,CASSDEEDNEQFF
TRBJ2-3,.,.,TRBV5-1,TGCGCCAGCAGCTTGCGACAGGCCACAGATACGCAGTATTTT,CASSLRQATDTQYF
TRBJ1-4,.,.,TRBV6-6,TGTGCCAGCAGCCCGCGGGGGGAAAAACTGTTTTTT,CASSPRGEKLFF
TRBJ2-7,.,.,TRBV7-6,TGTGCCAGCAGCGGGGGACAAAAGCAGTACTTC,CASSGGQKQYF
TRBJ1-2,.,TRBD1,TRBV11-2,TGTGCCAGCAGGCCTCTCAGGGGGCCCTCATCAGGGTATGGCTACACCTTC,CASRPLRGPSSGYGYTF
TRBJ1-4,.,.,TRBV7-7,TGTGCCAGCAGCCGCGGGACCCAAGAAAAACTGTTTTTT,CASSRGTQEKLFF
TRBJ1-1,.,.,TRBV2,TGTGCCAGCAGTGAACGGGGAATTGGCACTGAAGCTTTCTTT,CASSERGIGTEAFF
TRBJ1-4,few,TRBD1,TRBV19,TGTGCCAGTAGTCTCCCTACAGGGGGCGGTTGGAAACTGTTTTTT,CASSLPTGGGWKLFF
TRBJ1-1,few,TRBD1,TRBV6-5,TGTGCCAGCATAAGGGGGCGCAGTGACACTGAAGCTTTCTTT,CASIRGRSDTEAFF
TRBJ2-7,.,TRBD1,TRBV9,TGTGCCAGCAGCGTCACAGGGGGCGCCGAAAACGAGCAGTACTTC,CASSVTGGAENEQYF
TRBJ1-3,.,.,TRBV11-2,TGTGCCAGCAGCTCTATGATGAGCTCTGGAAACACCATATATTTT,CASSSMMSSGNTIYF
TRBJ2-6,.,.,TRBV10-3,TGTGCCATCAGTGAGTCTGGACTGGGGGCCAACGTCCTGACTTTC,CAISESGLGANVLTF
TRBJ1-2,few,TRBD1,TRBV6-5,TGTGCCAGCAGCGCAGGGACAGGGAACTATGGCTACACCTTC,CASSAGTGNYGYTF
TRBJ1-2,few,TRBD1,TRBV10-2,TGCGCCAGCAGGGGGACAGGGTCTAACTATGGCTACACCTTC,CASRGTGSNYGYTF
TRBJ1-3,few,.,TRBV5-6,TGTGCCAGCAGCTTCGGCAGGGAAAACACCATATATTTT,CASSFGRENTIYF
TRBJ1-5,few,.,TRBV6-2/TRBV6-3,TGTGCCAGCAGTTACAGGGGCACAAATCAGCCCCAGCATTTT,CASSYRGTNQPQHF
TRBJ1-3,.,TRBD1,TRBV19,TGTGCCAGTAGTCTCAAAACAGGGGCGTCCTCTGGAAACACCATATATTTT,CASSLKTGASSGNTIYF
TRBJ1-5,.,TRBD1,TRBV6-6,TGTGCCAGCACCGATAGACAGGGTCCAAAGCAGCCCCAGCATTTT,CASTDRQGPKQPQHF
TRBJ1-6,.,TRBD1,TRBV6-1,TGTGCCAGCAGTGAAGGGGGGTCAGGGGGATCACCCCTCCACTTT,CASSEGGSGGSPLHF
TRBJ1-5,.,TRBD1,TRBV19,TGTGCCAGTTGTGACAGGGGCGGCAATCAGCCCCAGCATTTT,CASCDRGGNQPQHF
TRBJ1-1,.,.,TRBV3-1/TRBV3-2,TGTGCCAGCAGCCTTCGACCGACTGGGAACACTGAAGCTTTCTTT,CASSLRPTGNTEAFF
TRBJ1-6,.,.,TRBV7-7,TGTGCCAGCAGCTTACAGGGGCCCAATTCACCCCTCCACTTT,CASSLQGPNSPLHF
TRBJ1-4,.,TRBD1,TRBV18,TGTGCCAGCTCCCGGGACAGAAATGAAAAACTGTTTTTT,CASSRDRNEKLFF